This TCR beta chain was retrieved from a study of blood T cell repertoires in COVID-19. Whole-study context: Samples came from the United States, Italy and Spain, spanning acute and convalescent COVID-19.

In the authors' methods: For nucleated cells, counts were estimated from reference gene primer amplification. The protocol was immunoSEQ multiplex PCR, while the TCRdb copy is restricted to in-frame clones and leaves out a portion. The D gene and trimming were derived from the DNA, and the V and J assignments and clone size from that table. Of about 150,000 clones listed, about 90% are singletons. Germline V gene sequence: CDR1 SNHLY, CDR2 FYNNEI. The CDR3 is 19 amino acids. Trimming took 5 bases from V and 4 from J; bases not matched to a gene: 18. Cohort allocation depended upon clinical history that participants reported. Two negative PCRs, clearance, or symptom resolution characterized the recovered Cohort 3 donors.

The V call is TRBV2, the J call TRBJ2-1; the match to TRBD1 covers 9 bases. The clonotype originates from a woman aged 45-65 years who had recovered from COVID-19. The sequencing sample was made of PBMCs or T cells enriched from blood (not recorded which). CDR3 bases: TGTGCCAGCAGTCTTGGACAGGGGTTCTCCTCCGTCGGGTACAATGAGCAGTTCTTC. Amino acids: CASSLGQGFSSVGYNEQFF.